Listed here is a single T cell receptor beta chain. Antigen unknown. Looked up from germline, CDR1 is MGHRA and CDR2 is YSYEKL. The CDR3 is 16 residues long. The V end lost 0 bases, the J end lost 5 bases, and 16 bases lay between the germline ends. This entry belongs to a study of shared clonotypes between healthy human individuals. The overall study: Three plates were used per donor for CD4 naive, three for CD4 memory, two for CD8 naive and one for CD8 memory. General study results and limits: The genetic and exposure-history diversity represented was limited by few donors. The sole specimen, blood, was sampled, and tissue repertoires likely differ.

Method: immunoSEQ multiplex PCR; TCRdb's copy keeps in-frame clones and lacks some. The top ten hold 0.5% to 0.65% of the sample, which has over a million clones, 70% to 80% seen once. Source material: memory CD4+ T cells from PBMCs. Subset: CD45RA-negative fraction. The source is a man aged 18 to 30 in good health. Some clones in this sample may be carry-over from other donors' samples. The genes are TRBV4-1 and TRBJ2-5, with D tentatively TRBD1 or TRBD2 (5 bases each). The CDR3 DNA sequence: TGCGCCAGCAGCCAAGATGGGGGACGGCGAGTGGAGACCCAGTACTTC. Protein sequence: CASSQDGGRRVETQYF.